Listed below are T cell receptor beta chains from one sample, sequenced in a study of T cell repertoires in cytomegalovirus infection. A single record per CDR3 protein comes from TCRdb applying MiXCR to the reads. The repertoire holds around 530,000 distinct CDR3 sequences, with 15% to 20% as singletons. The sequencing sample was made of CD8+ T cells from PBMCs. The receptors stem from a human donor in good health (CMV status not recorded). Some clones in this sample may be carry-over from other donors' samples. CDR3s include the opening cysteine and the closing phenylalanine or tryptophan. D genes are given only for firm matches. Clone size is stated in some rows and not others, as once, few, many or a class when expanded.

D gene: NA; J gene: TRBJ1-4; clone size: many; V gene: TRBV4-2; CDR3 protein: CASSQELRDVTHF; CDR3 DNA: TGTGCCAGCAGCCAAGAGCTCCGGGACGTAACTCACTTT
D gene: NA; J gene: TRBJ2-7; clone size: NA; V gene: TRBV27; CDR3 protein: CASSPGLSQQYF; CDR3 DNA: TGTGCCAGCAGCCCTGGTCTTAGCCAGCAGTACTTC
D gene: TRBD2; J gene: TRBJ2-5; clone size: many; V gene: TRBV5-4; CDR3 protein: CASSPRAGGEETQYF; CDR3 DNA: TGTGCCAGCAGTCCACGGGCGGGAGGGGAAGAGACCCAGTACTTC
D gene: NA; J gene: TRBJ1-2; clone size: NA; V gene: TRBV11-1; CDR3 protein: CASSLVQVGAADYGYTF; CDR3 DNA: TGTGCCAGCAGCTTAGTGCAGGTGGGGGCCGCGGACTATGGCTACACCTTC
D gene: NA; J gene: TRBJ1-5; clone size: many; V gene: TRBV7-9; CDR3 protein: CASSLDQGIGTQHF; CDR3 DNA: TGTGCCAGCAGCTTAGATCAGGGGATTGGGACCCAGCATTTT
D gene: TRBD1; J gene: TRBJ2-7; clone size: few; V gene: TRBV27; CDR3 protein: CASNPRTGRYEQYF; CDR3 DNA: TGTGCCAGCAATCCGCGGACAGGAAGGTACGAGCAGTACTTC
D gene: NA; J gene: TRBJ2-7; clone size: few; V gene: TRBV4-1; CDR3 protein: CASSQESRRDEQYF; CDR3 DNA: TGCGCCAGCAGCCAAGAAAGCAGGCGCGACGAGCAGTACTTC
D gene: NA; J gene: TRBJ1-2; clone size: NA; V gene: TRBV4-2; CDR3 protein: CDSSQDKGNYGYTF; CDR3 DNA: TGTGACAGCAGCCAAGATAAGGGAAACTATGGCTACACCTTC
D gene: NA; J gene: TRBJ2-7; clone size: NA; V gene: TRBV20-1; CDR3 protein: CSVIPSGRGDEQYF; CDR3 DNA: TGCAGTGTCATCCCCTCGGGGAGAGGCGACGAGCAGTACTTC
D gene: TRBD2; J gene: TRBJ2-1; clone size: few; V gene: TRBV28; CDR3 protein: CASSPGLAGLSSYNEQFF; CDR3 DNA: TGTGCCAGCAGTCCCGGACTAGCGGGTTTGAGCTCCTACAATGAGCAGTTCTTC
D gene: NA; J gene: TRBJ2-1; clone size: NA; V gene: TRBV4-2; CDR3 protein: CASSQTAEEAEQFF; CDR3 DNA: TGTGCCAGCAGCCAAACTGCGGAGGAAGCTGAGCAGTTCTTC
D gene: NA; J gene: TRBJ1-5; clone size: NA; V gene: TRBV19; CDR3 protein: CASMEGNSRQPQHF; CDR3 DNA: TGTGCCAGTATGGAAGGGAACAGTCGGCAGCCCCAGCATTTT
D gene: NA; J gene: TRBJ2-1; clone size: NA; V gene: TRBV19; CDR3 protein: CASSSQRAYNEQFF; CDR3 DNA: TGTGCCAGTAGTAGCCAGCGAGCCTACAATGAGCAGTTCTTC
D gene: NA; J gene: TRBJ1-2; clone size: NA; V gene: TRBV27; CDR3 protein: CASSFYPPSGYTF; CDR3 DNA: TGTGCCAGCAGTTTTTACCCCCCGTCCGGCTACACCTTC
D gene: NA; J gene: TRBJ1-3; clone size: many; V gene: TRBV19; CDR3 protein: CASTRRGRGNTIYF; CDR3 DNA: TGTGCCAGTACCCGACGTGGCCGTGGAAACACCATATATTTT
D gene: TRBD1; J gene: TRBJ1-2; clone size: many; V gene: TRBV12-5; CDR3 protein: CASGTGGLDYGYTF; CDR3 DNA: TGTGCTAGTGGTACAGGGGGCTTGGACTATGGCTACACCTTC